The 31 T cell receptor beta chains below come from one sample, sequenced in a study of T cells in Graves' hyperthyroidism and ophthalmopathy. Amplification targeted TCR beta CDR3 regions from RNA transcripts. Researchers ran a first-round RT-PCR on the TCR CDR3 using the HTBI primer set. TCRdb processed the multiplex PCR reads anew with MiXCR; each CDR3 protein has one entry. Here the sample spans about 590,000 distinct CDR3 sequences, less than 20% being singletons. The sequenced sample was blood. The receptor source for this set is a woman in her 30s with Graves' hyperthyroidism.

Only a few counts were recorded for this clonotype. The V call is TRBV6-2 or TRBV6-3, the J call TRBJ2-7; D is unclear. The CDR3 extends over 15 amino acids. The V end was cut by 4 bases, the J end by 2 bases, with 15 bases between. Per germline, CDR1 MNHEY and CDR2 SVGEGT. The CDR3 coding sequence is TGTGCCAGCAGTTGGGAACCCCAGCCCCCCTACGAGCAGTACTTC. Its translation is CASSWEPQPPYEQYF.

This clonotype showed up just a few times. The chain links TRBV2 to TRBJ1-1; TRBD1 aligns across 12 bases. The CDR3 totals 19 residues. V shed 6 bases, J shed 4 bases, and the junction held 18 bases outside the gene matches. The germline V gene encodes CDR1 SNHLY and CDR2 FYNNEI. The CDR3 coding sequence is TGTGCCAGCAGGTTCGATCCGGGACAGGGGGCGCAGAGTGGCACTGAAGCTTTCTTT. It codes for CASRFDPGQGAQSGTEAFF. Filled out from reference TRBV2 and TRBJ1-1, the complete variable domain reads EPEVTQTPSHQVTQMGQEVILRCVPISNHLYFYWYRQILGQKVEFLVSFYNNEISEKSEIFDDQFSVERPDGSNFTLKIRSTKLEDSAMYFCASRFDPGQGAQSGTEAFFGQGTRLTVV.

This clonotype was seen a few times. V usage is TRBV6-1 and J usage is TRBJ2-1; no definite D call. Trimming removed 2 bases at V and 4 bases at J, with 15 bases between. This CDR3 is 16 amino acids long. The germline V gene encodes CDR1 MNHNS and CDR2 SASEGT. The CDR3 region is CASSERVAFEYNEQFF. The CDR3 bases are TGTGCCAGCAGTGAAAGGGTAGCTTTTGAGTACAATGAGCAGTTCTTC.

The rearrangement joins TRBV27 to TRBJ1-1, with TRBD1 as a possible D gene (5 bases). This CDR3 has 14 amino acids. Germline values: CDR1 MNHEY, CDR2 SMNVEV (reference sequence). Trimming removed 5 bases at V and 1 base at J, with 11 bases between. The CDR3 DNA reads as TGTGCCAGCAGTCTACAGGTACCGAACACTGAAGCTTTCTTT. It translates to CASSLQVPNTEAFF.

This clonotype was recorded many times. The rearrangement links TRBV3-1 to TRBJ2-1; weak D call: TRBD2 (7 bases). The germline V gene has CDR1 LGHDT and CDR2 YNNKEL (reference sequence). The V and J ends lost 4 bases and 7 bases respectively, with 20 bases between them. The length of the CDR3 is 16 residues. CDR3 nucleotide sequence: TGTGCCAGCAGCCCTAGGGGGAGAGGTAGCGGGAATGAGCAGTTCTTC. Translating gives CASSPRGRGSGNEQFF.

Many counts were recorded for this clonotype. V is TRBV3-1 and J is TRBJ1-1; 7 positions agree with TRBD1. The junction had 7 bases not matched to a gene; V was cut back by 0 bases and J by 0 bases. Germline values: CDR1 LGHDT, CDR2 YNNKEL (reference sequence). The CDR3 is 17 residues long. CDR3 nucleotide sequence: TGTGCCAGCAGCCAAGAGCCAACAGGGGACATGAACACTGAAGCTTTCTTT. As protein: CASSQEPTGDMNTEAFF.

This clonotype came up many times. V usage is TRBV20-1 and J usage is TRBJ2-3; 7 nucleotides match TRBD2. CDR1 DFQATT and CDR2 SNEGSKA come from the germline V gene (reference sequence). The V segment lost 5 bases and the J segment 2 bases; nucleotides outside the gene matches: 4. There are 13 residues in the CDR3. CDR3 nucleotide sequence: TGCAGTGCTGTCAGCGGGATCACAGATACGCAGTATTTT. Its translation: CSAVSGITDTQYF.

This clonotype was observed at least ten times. Here the CDR3 DNA reads TGTGCCAGCAGTTTCTTACAGTCTGGGGCCAACGTCCTGACTTTC. Encoded protein: CASSFLQSGANVLTF. The chain employs TRBV12-3 or TRBV12-4 and TRBJ2-6; no clear D gene. The germline V and J ends were trimmed by 3 bases and 1 base, with 7 bases remaining between them. The CDR3 has 15 amino acids.

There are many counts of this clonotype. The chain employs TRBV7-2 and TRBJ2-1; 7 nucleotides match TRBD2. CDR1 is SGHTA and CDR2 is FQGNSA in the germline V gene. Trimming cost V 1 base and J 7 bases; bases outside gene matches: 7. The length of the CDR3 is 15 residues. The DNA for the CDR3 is TGTGCCAGCAGCTTAGTGGCGCGGGAGAAAAATGAGCAGTTCTTC. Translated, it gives CASSLVAREKNEQFF.

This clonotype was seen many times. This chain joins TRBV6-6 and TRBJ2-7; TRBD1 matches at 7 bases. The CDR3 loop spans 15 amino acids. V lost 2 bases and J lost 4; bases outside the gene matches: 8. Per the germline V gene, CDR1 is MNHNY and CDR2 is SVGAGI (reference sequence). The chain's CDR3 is CASSYLEGALYEQYF. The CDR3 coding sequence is TGTGCCAGCAGTTACCTCGAGGGGGCGTTGTACGAGCAGTACTTC.

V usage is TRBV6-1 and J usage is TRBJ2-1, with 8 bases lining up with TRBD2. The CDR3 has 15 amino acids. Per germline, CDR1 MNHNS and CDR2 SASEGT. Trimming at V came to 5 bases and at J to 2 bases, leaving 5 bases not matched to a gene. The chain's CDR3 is CASSSGREAYNEQFF. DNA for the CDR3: TGTGCCAGCAGTTCCGGGAGGGAAGCCTACAATGAGCAGTTCTTC.

In nucleotides, the CDR3 is TGCGCCAGCAGCTTGATCGAAGGCAGGGAGGGCGAGCAGTACTTC. Protein product: CASSLIEGREGEQYF. The chain has TRBV5-1 and TRBJ2-7; 7 bases match TRBD2. This CDR3 region has 15 residues. Germline V CDR1 and CDR2: SGHRS, YFSETQ. The trim removed 1 base at V and 6 bases at J, leaving 10 bases unmatched.

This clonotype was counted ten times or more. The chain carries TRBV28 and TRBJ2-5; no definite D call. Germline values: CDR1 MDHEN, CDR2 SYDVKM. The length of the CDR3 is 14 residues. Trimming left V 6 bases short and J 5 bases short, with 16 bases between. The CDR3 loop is CASRNLDFPETQYF. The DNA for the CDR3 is TGTGCCAGCAGAAACCTCGACTTCCCGGAGACCCAGTACTTC.

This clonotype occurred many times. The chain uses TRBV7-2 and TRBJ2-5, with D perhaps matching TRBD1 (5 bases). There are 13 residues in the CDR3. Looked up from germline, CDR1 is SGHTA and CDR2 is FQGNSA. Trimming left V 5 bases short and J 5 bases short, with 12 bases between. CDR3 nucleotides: TGTGCCAGCAGCCAGGGAAGGACCGAGACCCAGTACTTC. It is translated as CASSQGRTETQYF.

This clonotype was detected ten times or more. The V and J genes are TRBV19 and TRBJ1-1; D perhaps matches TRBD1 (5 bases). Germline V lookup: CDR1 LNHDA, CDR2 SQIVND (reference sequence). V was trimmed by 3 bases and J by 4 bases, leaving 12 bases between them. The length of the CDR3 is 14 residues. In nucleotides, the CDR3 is TGTGCCAGTAGTATCGCCAGGGTGAGCACTGAAGCTTTCTTT. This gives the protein CASSIARVSTEAFF.

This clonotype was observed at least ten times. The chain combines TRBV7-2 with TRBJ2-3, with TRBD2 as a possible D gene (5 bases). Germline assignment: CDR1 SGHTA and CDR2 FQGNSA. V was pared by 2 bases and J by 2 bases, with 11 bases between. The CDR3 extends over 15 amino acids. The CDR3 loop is CASSLSPGNTDTQYF. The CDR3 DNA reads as TGTGCCAGCAGCTTAAGTCCGGGAAACACAGATACGCAGTATTTT.

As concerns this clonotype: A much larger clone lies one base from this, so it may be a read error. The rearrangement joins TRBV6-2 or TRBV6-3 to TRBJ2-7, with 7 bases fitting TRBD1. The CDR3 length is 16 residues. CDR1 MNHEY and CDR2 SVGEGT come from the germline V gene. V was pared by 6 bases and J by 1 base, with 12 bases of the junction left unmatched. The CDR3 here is CASRTHDRERSYEQYF. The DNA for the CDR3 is TGTGCCAGCAGAACCCATGACAGGGAACGGTCCTACGAGCAGTACTTC.

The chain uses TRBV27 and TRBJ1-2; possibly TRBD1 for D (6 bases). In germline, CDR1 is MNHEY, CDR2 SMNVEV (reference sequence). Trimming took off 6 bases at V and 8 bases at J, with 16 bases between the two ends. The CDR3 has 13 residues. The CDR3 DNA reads TGTGCCAGCAGCACAGGGATGCAGGAGGGCTACACCTTC. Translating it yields CASSTGMQEGYTF.

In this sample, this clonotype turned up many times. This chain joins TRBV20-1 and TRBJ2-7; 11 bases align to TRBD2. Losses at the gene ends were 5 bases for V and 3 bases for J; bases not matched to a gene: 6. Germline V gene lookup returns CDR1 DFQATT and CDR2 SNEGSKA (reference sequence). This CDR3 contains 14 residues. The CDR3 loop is CSAFLAGGLYEQYF. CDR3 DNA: TGCAGTGCTTTTCTAGCGGGAGGCCTCTACGAGCAGTACTTC.

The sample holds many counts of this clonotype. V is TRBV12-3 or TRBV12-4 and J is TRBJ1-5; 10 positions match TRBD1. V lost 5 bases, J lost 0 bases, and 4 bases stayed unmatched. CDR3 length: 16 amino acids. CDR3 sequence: CASSDRGLGSNQPQHF. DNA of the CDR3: TGTGCCAGCAGTGACAGGGGGCTTGGTAGCAATCAGCCCCAGCATTTT.

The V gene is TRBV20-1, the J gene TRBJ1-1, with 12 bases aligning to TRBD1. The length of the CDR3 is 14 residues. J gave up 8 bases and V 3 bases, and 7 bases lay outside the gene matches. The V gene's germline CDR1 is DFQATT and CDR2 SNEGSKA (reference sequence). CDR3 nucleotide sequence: TGCAGTGCTAGCCGAGGGACAGGGGGCTCAGAAGCTTTCTTT. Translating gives CSASRGTGGSEAFF.

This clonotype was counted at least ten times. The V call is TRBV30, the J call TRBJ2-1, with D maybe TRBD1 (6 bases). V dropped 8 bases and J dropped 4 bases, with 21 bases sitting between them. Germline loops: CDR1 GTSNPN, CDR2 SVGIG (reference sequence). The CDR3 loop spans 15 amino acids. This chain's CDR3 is CARSLLDSTYNEQFF. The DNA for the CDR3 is TGTGCCCGCTCCCTATTGGACAGCACTTACAATGAGCAGTTCTTC.

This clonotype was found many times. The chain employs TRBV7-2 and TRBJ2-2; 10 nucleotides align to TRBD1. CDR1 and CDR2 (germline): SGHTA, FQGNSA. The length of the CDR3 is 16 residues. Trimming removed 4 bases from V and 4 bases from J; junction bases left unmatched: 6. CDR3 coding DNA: TGTGCCAGCAGCTGGGGGACAGGGGTAATCACCGGGGAGCTGTTTTTT. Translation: CASSWGTGVITGELFF.

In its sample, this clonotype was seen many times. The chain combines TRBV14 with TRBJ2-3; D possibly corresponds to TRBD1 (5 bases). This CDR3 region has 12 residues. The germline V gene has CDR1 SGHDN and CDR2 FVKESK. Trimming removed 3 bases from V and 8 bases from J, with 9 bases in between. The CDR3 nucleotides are TGTGCCAGCAGCCAGACAGACAGTACGCAGTATTTT. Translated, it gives CASSQTDSTQYF.

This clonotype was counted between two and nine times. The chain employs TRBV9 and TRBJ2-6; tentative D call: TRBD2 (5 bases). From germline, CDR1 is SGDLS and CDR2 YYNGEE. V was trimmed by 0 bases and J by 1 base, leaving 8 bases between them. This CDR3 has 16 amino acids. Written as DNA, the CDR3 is TGTGCCAGCAGCGTAGATAGAGGGTCTGGGGCCAACGTCCTGACTTTC. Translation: CASSVDRGSGANVLTF.

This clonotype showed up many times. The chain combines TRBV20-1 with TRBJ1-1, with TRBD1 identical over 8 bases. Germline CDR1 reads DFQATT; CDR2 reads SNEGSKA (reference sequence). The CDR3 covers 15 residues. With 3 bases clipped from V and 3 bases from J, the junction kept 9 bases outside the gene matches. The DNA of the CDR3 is TGCAGTGCTAGTAACCCGGGGACAGGCGACACTGAAGCTTTCTTT. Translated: CSASNPGTGDTEAFF.

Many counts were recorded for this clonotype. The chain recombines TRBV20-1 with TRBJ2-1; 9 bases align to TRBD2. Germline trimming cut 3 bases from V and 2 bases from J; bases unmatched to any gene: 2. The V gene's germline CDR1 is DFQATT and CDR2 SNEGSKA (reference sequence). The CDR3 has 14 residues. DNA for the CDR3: TGCAGTGCTAGGGGGACTAGCACCTACAATGAGCAGTTCTTC. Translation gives CSARGTSTYNEQFF.

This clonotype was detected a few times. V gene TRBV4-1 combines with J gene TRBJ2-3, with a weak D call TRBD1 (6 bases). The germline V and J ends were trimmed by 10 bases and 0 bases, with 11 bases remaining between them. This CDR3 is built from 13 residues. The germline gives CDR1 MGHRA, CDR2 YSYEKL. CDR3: CATRGRSTDTQYF. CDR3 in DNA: TGCGCCACCAGGGGAAGGAGCACAGATACGCAGTATTTT.

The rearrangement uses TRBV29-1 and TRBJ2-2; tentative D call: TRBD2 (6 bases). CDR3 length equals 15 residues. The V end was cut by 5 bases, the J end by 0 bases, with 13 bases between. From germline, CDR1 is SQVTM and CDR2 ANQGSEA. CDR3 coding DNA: TGCAGCGTTAGAAACGGGACTTCGAACACCGGGGAGCTGTTTTTT. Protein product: CSVRNGTSNTGELFF.

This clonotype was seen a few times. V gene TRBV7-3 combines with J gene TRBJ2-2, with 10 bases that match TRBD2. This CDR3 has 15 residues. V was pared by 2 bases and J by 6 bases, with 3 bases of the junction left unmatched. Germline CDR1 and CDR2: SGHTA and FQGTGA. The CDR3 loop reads CASSLLAGVPGELFF. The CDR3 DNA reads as TGTGCCAGCAGCTTACTAGCGGGAGTCCCCGGGGAGCTGTTTTTT. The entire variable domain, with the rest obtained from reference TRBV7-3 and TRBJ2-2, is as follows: GAGVSQTPSNKVTEKGKYVELRCDPISGHTALYWYRQSLGQGPEFLIYFQGTGAADDSGLPNDRFFAVRPEGSVSTLKIQRTERGDSAVYLCASSLLAGVPGELFFGEGSRLTVL.

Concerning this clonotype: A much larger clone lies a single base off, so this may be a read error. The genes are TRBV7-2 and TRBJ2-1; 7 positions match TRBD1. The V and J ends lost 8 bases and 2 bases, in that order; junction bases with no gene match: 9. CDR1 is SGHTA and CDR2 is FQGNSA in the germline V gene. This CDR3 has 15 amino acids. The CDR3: CASGPSGTAYNEQFF. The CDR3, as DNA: TGTGCCAGCGGCCCCTCCGGGACAGCCTACAATGAGCAGTTCTTC.